Presented here are 6 T cell receptor beta chains from one specimen sequenced in a study of blood T cell repertoires in COVID-19. Assay: immunoSEQ multiplex PCR; the TCRdb copy retains only in-frame clones and omits some. The sample lists 190,000 or so clones; roughly 87% were seen once. Sample: PBMCs or T cells enriched from blood (not recorded which). The source of these receptors is a woman younger than 45 who had recovered from COVID-19.

As DNA, the CDR3 is TGTGCTAGTGGTTTGCCCCGACAGGCTCCGGGAGGTGGCTACACCTTC. Its translation: CASGLPRQAPGGGYTF. V gene TRBV12-5 combines with J gene TRBJ1-2; possibly TRBD1 for D (6 bases). The V gene lost 2 bases and the J gene lost 7 bases, with 20 bases spanning the gap. Per the germline V gene, CDR1 is LGHNT and CDR2 is FRNRAP. CDR3 length: 16 residues.

This chain uses TRBV27 with TRBJ1-6; D possibly corresponds to TRBD1 (6 bases). CDR3 size: 17 residues. In germline, CDR1 is MNHEY, CDR2 SMNVEV (reference sequence). The germline V and J ends were trimmed by 3 bases and 7 bases, with 19 bases remaining between them. The CDR3 region is CASSFRAPQGANSPLHF. The CDR3 region has the DNA TGTGCCAGCAGTTTTAGAGCTCCACAGGGAGCAAATTCACCCCTCCACTTT.

This chain links TRBV9 with TRBJ1-2; a possible D gene is TRBD1 (6 bases). This CDR3 has 15 amino acids. From germline, CDR1 is SGDLS and CDR2 YYNGEE. V dropped 0 bases and J dropped 5 bases, with 14 bases sitting between them. CDR3 sequence reads: CASSVEAGEGYGYTF. The CDR3 DNA sequence: TGTGCCAGCAGCGTAGAAGCAGGGGAGGGTTATGGCTACACCTTC. Together with reference TRBV9 and TRBJ1-2, the CDR3 gives the full variable domain: DSGVTQTPKHLITATGQRVTLRCSPRSGDLSVYWYQQSLDQGLQFLIQYYNGEERAKGNILERFSAQQFPDLHSELNLSSLELGDSALYFCASSVEAGEGYGYTFGSGTRLTVV.

The chain has TRBV6-5 and TRBJ1-2; a possible D gene is TRBD1 (5 bases). CDR3 length: 14 amino acids. In germline, CDR1 is MNHEY, CDR2 SVGAGI. V lost 4 bases to trimming and J lost 8 bases, with 17 bases between them. CDR3 amino acids: CASSSGERVRGYTF. CDR3 nucleotide sequence: TGTGCCAGCAGTTCGGGGGAGAGGGTTCGAGGCTACACCTTC.

The CDR3 is CASSQSPTGGDSPLHF. CDR3 bases: TGCGCCAGCAGCCAATCCCCGACAGGGGGCGATTCACCCCTCCACTTT. The chain uses TRBV4-3 and TRBJ1-6, with 10 positions matching TRBD1. The CDR3 consists of 16 residues. V dropped 2 bases and J dropped 8; count of bases not matched to a gene: 6. Germline V CDR1 and CDR2: LGHNA, YSLEER.

The genes are TRBV24-1 and TRBJ2-5; weak D call: TRBD2 (6 bases). Germline CDR1 and CDR2: KGHDR and SFDVKD. V lost 4 bases to trimming and J lost 4 bases, with 15 bases between them. CDR3 size: 15 residues. CDR3 sequence reads: CATSESGLPRETQYF. CDR3 sequence (DNA): TGTGCCACCAGTGAGTCGGGACTGCCCCGAGAGACCCAGTACTTC.